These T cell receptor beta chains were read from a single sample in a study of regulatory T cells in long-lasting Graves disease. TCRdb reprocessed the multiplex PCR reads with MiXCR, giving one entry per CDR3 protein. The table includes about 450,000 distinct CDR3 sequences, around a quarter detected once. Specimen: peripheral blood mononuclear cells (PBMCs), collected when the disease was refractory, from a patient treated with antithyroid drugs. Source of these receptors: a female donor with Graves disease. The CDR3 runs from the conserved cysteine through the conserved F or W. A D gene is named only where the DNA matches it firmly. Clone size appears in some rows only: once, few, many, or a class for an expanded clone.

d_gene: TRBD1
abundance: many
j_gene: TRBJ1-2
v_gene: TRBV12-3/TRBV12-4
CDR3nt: TGTGCCAGCAGGGATCCACAGGGGGCATACTATGGCTACACCTTC
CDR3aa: CASRDPQGAYYGYTF

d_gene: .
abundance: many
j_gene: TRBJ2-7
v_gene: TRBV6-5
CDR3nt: TGTGCCAGCAGTTACTCGCCAGGCGGCTCCTACGAGCAGTACTTC
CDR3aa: CASSYSPGGSYEQYF

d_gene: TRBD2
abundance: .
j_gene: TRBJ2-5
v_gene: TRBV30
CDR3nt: TGTGCCTCCACGGGACTAGCGGGTAGAGAGACCCAGTACTTC
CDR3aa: CASTGLAGRETQYF

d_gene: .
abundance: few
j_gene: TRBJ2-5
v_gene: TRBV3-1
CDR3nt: TGTGCCAGCAGCCAAGATCTGGCGGGACGGTGGTTTGAGACCCAGTACTTC
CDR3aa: CASSQDLAGRWFETQYF

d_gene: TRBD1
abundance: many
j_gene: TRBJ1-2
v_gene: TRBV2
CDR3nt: TGTGCCAGCAGTGATGACAGGGGGCAGGGTAATGGCTACACCTTC
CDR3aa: CASSDDRGQGNGYTF

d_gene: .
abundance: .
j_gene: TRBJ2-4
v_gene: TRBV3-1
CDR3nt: TGTGCCAGCAGCCATGGACTTTCCATTCAGTACTTC
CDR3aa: CASSHGLSIQYF

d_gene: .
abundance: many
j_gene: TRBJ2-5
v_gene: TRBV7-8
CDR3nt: TGTGCCAGCAGCTTAGACCCTAGGGGAGAGACCCAGTACTTC
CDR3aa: CASSLDPRGETQYF

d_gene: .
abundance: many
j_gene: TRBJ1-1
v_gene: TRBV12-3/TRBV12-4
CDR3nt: TGTGCCAGCAGACAGAATAAGAACACTGAAGCTTTCTTT
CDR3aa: CASRQNKNTEAFF

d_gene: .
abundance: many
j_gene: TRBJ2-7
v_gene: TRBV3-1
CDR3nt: TGTGCCAGCAGCCAAGCAACCTCCGAGCAGTACTTC
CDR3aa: CASSQATSEQYF

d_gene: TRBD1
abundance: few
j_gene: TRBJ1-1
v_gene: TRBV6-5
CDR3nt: TGTGCCAGCAGTTACTCCCTTGACAGGGCGGTAACTGAAGCTTTCTTT
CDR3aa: CASSYSLDRAVTEAFF

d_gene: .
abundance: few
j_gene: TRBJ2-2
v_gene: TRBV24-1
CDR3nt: TGTGCCACCAGTGATTCTGGGGGAGGCCGCACCGGGGAGCTGTTTTTT
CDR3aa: CATSDSGGGRTGELFF

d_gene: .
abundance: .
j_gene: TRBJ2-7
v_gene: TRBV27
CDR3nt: TGTGCCAGCAGCTATGTAGCGGTAAGCTCCTACGAGCAGTACTTC
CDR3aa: CASSYVAVSSYEQYF

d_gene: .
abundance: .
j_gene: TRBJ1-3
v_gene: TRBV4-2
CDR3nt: TGTGCCAGCAGCCAAGAACACGGTACAGCTGGAAACACCATATATTTT
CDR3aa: CASSQEHGTAGNTIYF

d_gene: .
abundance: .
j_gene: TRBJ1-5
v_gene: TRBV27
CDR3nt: TGTGCCAGCAGTCCCCGGGCCGTTAATCAGCCCCAGCATTTT
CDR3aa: CASSPRAVNQPQHF

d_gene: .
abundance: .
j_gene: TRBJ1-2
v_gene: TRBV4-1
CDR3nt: TGCGCCAGCAGCCCGGTGCGGGCTAAGGGCTATGGCTACACCTTC
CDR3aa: CASSPVRAKGYGYTF

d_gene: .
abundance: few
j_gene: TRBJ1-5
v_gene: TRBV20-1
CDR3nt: TGCAGTGCTAGCTCGGGGGGCGGTCAGCCCCAGCATTTT
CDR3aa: CSASSGGGQPQHF

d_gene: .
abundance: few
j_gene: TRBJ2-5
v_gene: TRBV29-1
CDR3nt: TGCAGCGCATCATTACCCGACAGACAAGAGACCCAGTACTTC
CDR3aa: CSASLPDRQETQYF

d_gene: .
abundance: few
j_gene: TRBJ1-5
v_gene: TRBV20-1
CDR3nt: TGCAGTGTCCAAGAAGGCCTGAATAGCAATCAGCCCCAGCATTTT
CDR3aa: CSVQEGLNSNQPQHF

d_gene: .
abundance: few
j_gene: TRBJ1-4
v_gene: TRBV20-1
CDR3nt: TGCAGTGCTAAGACCCTACTCGCAACTAATGAAAAACTGTTTTTT
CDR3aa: CSAKTLLATNEKLFF

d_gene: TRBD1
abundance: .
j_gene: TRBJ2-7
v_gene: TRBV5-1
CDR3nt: TGCGCCAGCAGCTTGGTAGACAGGGACTACGAGCAGTACTTC
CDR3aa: CASSLVDRDYEQYF

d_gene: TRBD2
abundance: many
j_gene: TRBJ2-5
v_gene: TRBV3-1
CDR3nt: TGTGCCAGCAGCCAAGGCACTAGCGGGAGTGTGACGAGGGAGACCCAGTACTTC
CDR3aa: CASSQGTSGSVTRETQYF

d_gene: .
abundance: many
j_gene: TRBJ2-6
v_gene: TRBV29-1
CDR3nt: TGCAGCGTTGATCCCGGCTCTGGGGCCAACGTCCTGACTTTC
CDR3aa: CSVDPGSGANVLTF

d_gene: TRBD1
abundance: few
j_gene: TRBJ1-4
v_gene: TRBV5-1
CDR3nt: TGCGCCAGCAGCACGGGACAGGCGGCTAATGAAAAACTGTTTTTT
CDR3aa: CASSTGQAANEKLFF

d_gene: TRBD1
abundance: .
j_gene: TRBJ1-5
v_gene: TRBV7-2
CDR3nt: TGTGCCAGCAGCTTAGACAGGGGAATACGGAATGGTCAGCCCCAGCATTTT
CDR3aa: CASSLDRGIRNGQPQHF

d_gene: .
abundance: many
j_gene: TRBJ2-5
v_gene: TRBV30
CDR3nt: TGTGCCTGGAGTGTACAATGGGGGGCTTGGGAGACCCAGTACTTC
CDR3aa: CAWSVQWGAWETQYF

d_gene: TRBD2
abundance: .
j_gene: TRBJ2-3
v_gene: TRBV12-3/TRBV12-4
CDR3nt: TGTGCCAGCAGTTTCCGGGAGGGAACAGATACGCAGTATTTT
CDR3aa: CASSFREGTDTQYF

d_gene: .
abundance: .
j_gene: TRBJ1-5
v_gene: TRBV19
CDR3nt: TGTGCCAGTAGGACGGCGGAGCTTCCAAAGCTAAATCAGCCCCAGCATTTT
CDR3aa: CASRTAELPKLNQPQHF

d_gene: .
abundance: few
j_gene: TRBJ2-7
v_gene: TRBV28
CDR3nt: TGTGCCAGCACTGTGAGTGGGAGCAATCCCGAGCAGTACTTC
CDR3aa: CASTVSGSNPEQYF

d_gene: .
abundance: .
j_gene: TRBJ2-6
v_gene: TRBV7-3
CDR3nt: TGTGCCAGCAGCTTAAGCCGTTTCGGGGCCAACGTCCTGACTTTC
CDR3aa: CASSLSRFGANVLTF

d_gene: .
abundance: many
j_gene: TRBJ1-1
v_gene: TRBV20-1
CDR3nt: TGCAGTGCCATGCTTCCGGGGAACACTGAAGCTTTCTTT
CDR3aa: CSAMLPGNTEAFF

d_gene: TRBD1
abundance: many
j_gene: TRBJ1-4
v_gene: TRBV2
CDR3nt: TGTGCCAGCAGCAAGGGACAGGGTAGTGAAAAACTGTTTTTT
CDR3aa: CASSKGQGSEKLFF

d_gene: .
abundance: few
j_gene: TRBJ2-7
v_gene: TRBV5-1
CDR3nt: TGCGCCAGCAGCTTGGAGGTGGGGTTCGACGAGCAGTACTTC
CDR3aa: CASSLEVGFDEQYF

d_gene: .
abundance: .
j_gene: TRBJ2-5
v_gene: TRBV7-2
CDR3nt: TGTGCCAGCAGCGTAACACCCGGGACGCATCCAGAGACCCAGTACTTC
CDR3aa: CASSVTPGTHPETQYF

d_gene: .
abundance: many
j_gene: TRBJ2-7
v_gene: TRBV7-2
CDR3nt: TGTGCCAGCAGCTTAGAACTAGCCACGGGTGAGCAGTACTTC
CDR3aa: CASSLELATGEQYF

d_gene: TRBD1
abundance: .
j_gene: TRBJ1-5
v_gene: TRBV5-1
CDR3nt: TGCGCCAGCAGCATCGCGGGCGCAGGGGGGCCCCAGCATTTT
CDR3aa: CASSIAGAGGPQHF

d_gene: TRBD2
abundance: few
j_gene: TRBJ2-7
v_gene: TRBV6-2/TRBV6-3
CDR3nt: TGTGCCAGCAGTTACAGTACTAGCGGATCCTACGAGCAGTACTTC
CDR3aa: CASSYSTSGSYEQYF

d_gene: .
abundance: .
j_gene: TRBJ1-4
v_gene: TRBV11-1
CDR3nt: TGTGCCAGCAGCGACCAGGGAAGGACTGAAAAACTGTTTTTT
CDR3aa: CASSDQGRTEKLFF

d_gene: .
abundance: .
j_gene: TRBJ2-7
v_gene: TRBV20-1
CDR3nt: TGCAGTGCTAGTGGGTCTAGCAGCGAGCAGTACTTC
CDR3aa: CSASGSSSEQYF

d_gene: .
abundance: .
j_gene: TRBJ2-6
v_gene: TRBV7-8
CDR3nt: TGTGCCAGCAGCTTGAAGGGGGCTGGGGCCAACGTCCTGACTTTC
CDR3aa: CASSLKGAGANVLTF

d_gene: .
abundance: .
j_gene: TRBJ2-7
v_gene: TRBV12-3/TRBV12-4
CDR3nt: TGTGCCAGCAAGGTCCCAGGCTCCTACGAGCAGTACTTC
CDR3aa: CASKVPGSYEQYF

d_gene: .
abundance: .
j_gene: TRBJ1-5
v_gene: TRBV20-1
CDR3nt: TGCAGTGCCAGGTCGGGACACCTGACGGGACTAGCTGGCAATCAGCCCCAGCATTTT
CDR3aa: CSARSGHLTGLAGNQPQHF

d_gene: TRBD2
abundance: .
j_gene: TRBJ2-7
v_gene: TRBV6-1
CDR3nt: TGTGCCAGCAGGAGTGGACTAGCGGGAGCCTACGAGCAGTACTTC
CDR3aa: CASRSGLAGAYEQYF

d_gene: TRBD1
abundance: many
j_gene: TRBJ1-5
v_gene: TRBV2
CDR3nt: TGTGCCAGCAGTGGGGCACAGGGGCTTCTTCATTTT
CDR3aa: CASSGAQGLLHF

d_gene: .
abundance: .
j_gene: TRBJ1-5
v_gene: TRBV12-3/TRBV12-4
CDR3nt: TGTGCCAGCAGTCATGAGCCGCGTTTGGATAATAGCAATCAGCCCCAGCATTTT
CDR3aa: CASSHEPRLDNSNQPQHF

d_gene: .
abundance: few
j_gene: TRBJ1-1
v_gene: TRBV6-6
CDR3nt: TGTGCCAGCAGTTACTCGAGAAAAAGGGTGACATTGAACACTGAAGCTTTCTTT
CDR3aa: CASSYSRKRVTLNTEAFF